This paragraph covers one TCR beta chain sequence. Its specificity is not known. The sample belongs to a study of graft-versus-host responses after intestinal transplantation. Across the study: Isolated intestinal, liver-intestinal, or multivisceral transplants had been given to the recipients.

With 3 bases removed from V and 1 base from J, the gap between germline ends came to 10 bases. The CDR3 consists of 14 residues. Germline values: CDR1 SGHTA, CDR2 FQGNSA. Clones were sequenced by immunoSEQ multiplex PCR, and TCRdb holds only the in-frame ones, with some missing. The sample holds some 100,000 clones, more than 85% seen once. This rearrangement joins TRBV7-2 to TRBJ2-7, with D perhaps TRBD1 or TRBD2 (5 bases each). The receptor was isolated from a human donor who was the organ donor for an intestinal transplant. Sequenced material: unstimulated CD4+ T cells sorted from spleen or lymph node cells, taken before transplant. DNA of the CDR3: TGTGCCAGCAGCTTTAGGGGAGCATCCTACGAGCAGTACTTC. Amino acids: CASSFRGASYEQYF.